The rows below give T cell receptor beta chains drawn from one sample of a study of T-cell reconstitution after alpha-beta-depleted transplantation in children. TCRdb processed the PCR reads anew with MiXCR; each CDR3 protein has one entry. Seen here are under 300,000 distinct CDR3 sequences, roughly 11% observed once, and the top ten hold about 20%. The material sequenced was peripheral blood, taken 180 days after TCRalphabeta/CD19-depleted stem cell transplant. These receptors came from a male patient between 2 and 10 years old who had a stem cell transplant for chronic granulomatous disease, so the T cells may come from the graft donor. Both conserved end residues are part of each CDR3. D genes are given only for firm matches. Size tells how often a clone was seen (once, few, many) or the class of an expanded clone, and some rows leave it out.

j_call cdr3_length d_call clone_size v_call cdr3_nt cdr3_aa
TRBJ2-3 15 - many TRBV5-1 TGCGCCAGCAGCTTGTCTGACAGAGAAAGGGATACGCAGTATTTT CASSLSDRERDTQYF
TRBJ2-1 19 TRBD2 few TRBV5-1 TGCGCCAGCAGCTCACTGTTTCCTAAGACTAGCGGGAGGGCATATGAGCAGTTCTTC CASSSLFPKTSGRAYEQFF
TRBJ1-3 15 - few TRBV14 TGTGCCAGCAGCCAAGACCACCTTTCTGGAAACACCATATATTTT CASSQDHLSGNTIYF
TRBJ1-1 15 TRBD1 many TRBV18 TGTGCCAGCTCCGGCGGACAGGGCCGTTTGAGTGAAGCTTTCTTT CASSGGQGRLSEAFF
TRBJ2-1 15 TRBD1 many TRBV5-5 TGTGCCAGCAGGCCATCCGGGACAGGGTACAATGAGCAGTTCTTC CASRPSGTGYNEQFF
TRBJ2-7 14 - many TRBV7-3 TGTGCCAGCAGCTCCCCACCAGGTGACTACGAGCAGTACTTC CASSSPPGDYEQYF
TRBJ2-5 9 - many TRBV29-1 TGCAGCGTTGGAGAGACCCAGTACTTC CSVGETQYF
TRBJ2-6 16 - many TRBV5-1 TGCGCCAGCAGCTTGGGGGGGCGCTCTGGGGCCAACGTCCTGACTTTC CASSLGGRSGANVLTF
TRBJ2-3 15 - many TRBV11-2 TGTGCCAGCAGCTTAGATCTTACCTCCACAGATACGCAGTATTTT CASSLDLTSTDTQYF
TRBJ2-6 15 - - TRBV28 TGTGCCAGCAGTCTTCGACAGCCTGGGGCCAACGTCCTGACTTTC CASSLRQPGANVLTF
TRBJ1-4 14 TRBD1 - TRBV6-1 TGTGCCAGCTCCGTCGGACAGGGAGGGGAAAAACTGTTTTTT CASSVGQGGEKLFF
TRBJ2-7 15 TRBD2 many TRBV20-1 TGCAGTGCTAGAGATAGGACTAGCACAGGTTACGAGCAGTACTTC CSARDRTSTGYEQYF
TRBJ2-1 15 TRBD1 many TRBV15 TGTGCCACCATGGACACGGGACAGGGTAACAATGAGCAGTTCTTC CATMDTGQGNNEQFF
TRBJ2-3 13 TRBD2 many TRBV7-3 TGTGCCAGCAGCCCCGGACTAGCTGATACGCAGTATTTT CASSPGLADTQYF
TRBJ1-3 15 TRBD1 - TRBV4-1 TGCGCCAGCAGCCAAGCAGGGGGCCCTGGAAACACCATATATTTT CASSQAGGPGNTIYF
TRBJ1-5 17 - once TRBV20-1 TGCAGTGCTAGTATAGGGGGTACAGGGTTAAGAAATCAGCCCCAGCATTTT CSASIGGTGLRNQPQHF
TRBJ2-4 17 - many TRBV12-5 TGTGCTAGTGGTTTGGTGTGGGGTGGGGTAGACAAAAACATTCAGTACTTC CASGLVWGGVDKNIQYF
TRBJ2-7 15 TRBD1 many TRBV2 TGTGCCAGCAGTGAGGACAGGGTAGGGGCCTACGAGCAGTACTTC CASSEDRVGAYEQYF
TRBJ2-3 16 TRBD2 many TRBV19 TGTGCCAGTAGTATTCTGACTAGCGGGAGCACAGATACGCAGTATTTT CASSILTSGSTDTQYF
TRBJ2-5 14 TRBD1 - TRBV5-1 TGCGCCAGCAGCTTGGCACAGGGGAGAGAGACCCAGTACTTC CASSLAQGRETQYF
TRBJ2-1 14 - - TRBV7-6 TGTGCCAGCAGCTCAAATGGTCGCCGCCGGGAGCAGTTCTTC CASSSNGRRREQFF
TRBJ2-5 14 TRBD2 many TRBV19 TGTGCCACCAGGAGAGGCGGGGGGGGAGAGACCCAGTACTTC CATRRGGGGETQYF
TRBJ2-2 15 - many TRBV7-7 TGTGCTAGCAGCTACCGGGGGACTAACACCGGGGAGCTGTTTTTT CASSYRGTNTGELFF
TRBJ2-2 15 TRBD2 many TRBV30 TGTGCCTGGAGTGTGGGGGGGAGCGACACCGGGGAGCTGTTTTTT CAWSVGGSDTGELFF
TRBJ2-1 16 TRBD2 many TRBV28 TGTGCCAGCAGTTTGATAAGCGGGGATTCCCACAATGAGCAGTTCTTC CASSLISGDSHNEQFF
TRBJ2-6 13 - many TRBV20-1 TGCAGTGCTACCCGGCCTGGGGCCAACGTCCTGACTTTC CSATRPGANVLTF
TRBJ2-4 14 - many TRBV20-1 TGCAGTGCTAGACGGACGGACGGTAAAAACATTCAGTACTTC CSARRTDGKNIQYF
TRBJ2-1 15 TRBD2 many TRBV20-1 TGCAGTGCTAGGGGACTAGCGGGAGTCGTTCGGGAGCAGTTCTTC CSARGLAGVVREQFF
TRBJ1-1 17 TRBD1 - TRBV20-1 TGCTGCGCTAGAGATCCTGGGGGCAGGGGGGGCGGCACTGAAGCTTTCTTT CCARDPGGRGGGTEAFF
TRBJ2-1 14 - many TRBV5-6 TGTGCCAGCAAAAAGGAGCGGACCTACAATGAGCAGTTCTTC CASKKERTYNEQFF
TRBJ1-5 12 - many TRBV29-1 TGCAGCGTTGCGTCAGGCAATCAGCCCCAGCATTTT CSVASGNQPQHF
TRBJ1-5 16 TRBD1 many TRBV7-2 TGTGCCAGCAGCACCAGGACAGGGGATAGCAATCAGCCCCAGCATTTT CASSTRTGDSNQPQHF
TRBJ2-1 14 TRBD2 many TRBV29-1 TGCAGCGTGCGTCGACTAGCGGGGGAGGGTGAGCAGTTCTTC CSVRRLAGEGEQFF
TRBJ2-3 16 - many TRBV20-1 TGCAGTGCTAGCCTTCTTGTCCGGGCCCCACCAGATACGCAGTATTTT CSASLLVRAPPDTQYF
TRBJ2-3 16 - - TRBV5-4 TGTGCCAGCAGCCCACTACAGGGTGGATTGGGAGATACGCAGTATTTT CASSPLQGGLGDTQYF
TRBJ2-7 14 - - TRBV4-3 TGCGCCAGCAGCCAAGACGCGGACTCCTACGAGCAGTACTTC CASSQDADSYEQYF